These 4 T cell receptor beta chains share one sample of origin, sequenced in a study of blood T cell repertoires in COVID-19. The protocol was immunoSEQ multiplex PCR, while the TCRdb copy is restricted to in-frame clones and leaves out a portion. The sample has some 320,000 clones, about nine tenths seen once; the top ten hold about 5.2%. The specimen was PBMCs or T cells enriched from blood (not recorded which). Every receptor here comes from a man aged 55 to 70 who had recovered from COVID-19.

This chain uses TRBV5-8 with TRBJ1-2; no clear D gene. Germline CDR1 and CDR2: SGHTS and YDEGEE. The CDR3 spans 14 residues. Trimming cost V 4 bases and J 8 bases, with 18 bases left between them. DNA for the CDR3: TGTGCCAGCAGCCGGGCGGGATACCTGGGGGGCTACACCTTC. The encoded protein is CASSRAGYLGGYTF.

The chain has TRBV6-6 and TRBJ1-6; 9 bases are a match to TRBD1. The CDR3 extends over 18 amino acids. Germline loops: CDR1 MNHNY, CDR2 SVGAGI (reference sequence). J gave up 4 bases and V 5 bases, and 12 bases lay outside the gene matches. CDR3 residues: CASSLQYPGTGYNSPLHF. In DNA form, the CDR3 reads TGTGCCAGCAGTCTCCAATATCCCGGGACAGGGTATAATTCACCCCTCCACTTT.

This chain joins TRBV28 and TRBJ2-7; 8 positions match TRBD2. The CDR3 sequence is 14 residues long. CDR1 and CDR2 (germline): MDHEN, SYDVKM. Trimming at V came to 8 bases and at J to 3 bases, leaving 9 bases not matched to a gene. Here the CDR3 DNA reads TGTGCCAGCCGTACTAGCGGTGGAAACTACGAGCAGTACTTC. Protein: CASRTSGGNYEQYF.

The chain has TRBV13 and TRBJ2-7; 11 bases agree with TRBD2. Germline V lookup: CDR1 PRHDT, CDR2 FYEKMQ (reference sequence). J lost 7 bases, V lost 6 bases, and 8 bases had no gene match. This CDR3 is 14 amino acids long. CDR3: CASSLLAGAREQYF. The CDR3 DNA sequence: TGTGCCAGCAGTCTACTAGCGGGAGCTCGGGAGCAGTACTTC.